This passage covers 21 T cell receptor beta chains from one sample sequenced in a study of blood T cell repertoires in COVID-19. Clones were sequenced by immunoSEQ multiplex PCR, and TCRdb holds only the in-frame ones, with some missing. The table has 150,000 to 200,000 clones, 90% seen once. The sequenced sample consisted of peripheral blood. These receptors were obtained from a man in his forties or fifties with acute or convalescent COVID-19.

V gene TRBV7-2 combines with J gene TRBJ2-1; TRBD2 matches 10 bases. V shed 5 bases and J 7 bases; nucleotides not matched to a gene: 8. Germline assignment: CDR1 SGHTA and CDR2 FQGNSA. There are 15 residues in the CDR3. The CDR3: CASSTRTSGLNEQFF. In DNA form, the CDR3 reads TGTGCCAGCAGCACCAGGACTAGCGGTCTTAATGAGCAGTTCTTC.

Note on this clone: At the DNA level, this CDR3 is encoded by other sequences in the same sample as well. The gene calls are TRBV7-3 and TRBJ2-1, with 7 bases lining up with TRBD1. CDR3 length: 13 residues. V was clipped by 6 bases and J by 7 bases; unmatched bases: 6. The germline V gene encodes CDR1 SGHTA and CDR2 FQGTGA. CDR3 nucleotides: TGTGCCAGCAGTCTTGGGACAGCTAATGAGCAGTTCTTC. The encoded protein is CASSLGTANEQFF.

The chain is built from TRBV28 and TRBJ1-3, with D uncertain. CDR1 and CDR2 (germline): MDHEN, SYDVKM. CDR3 length: 13 residues. V gave up 3 bases and J gave up 7 bases, with 10 bases separating them. CDR3 sequence: CASSFRDRNTIYF. DNA for the CDR3: TGTGCCAGCAGTTTCCGGGATAGGAACACCATATATTTT.

This clone was counted between two and nine times. V gene TRBV11-1 combines with J gene TRBJ2-3; 7 bases align to TRBD2. Looked up from germline, CDR1 is SGHAT and CDR2 is FQDESV (reference sequence). V was clipped by 4 bases and J by 7 bases; unmatched bases: 8. The CDR3 is 14 amino acids. This CDR3 reads CASSYSGRYYTQYF. Written as DNA, the CDR3 is TGTGCCAGCAGCTACTCCGGGAGGTACTATACGCAGTATTTT.

This chain uses TRBV30 with TRBJ1-4; D uncertain. The germline gives CDR1 GTSNPN, CDR2 SVGIG (reference sequence). Trimming removed 1 base from V and 8 bases from J, with 8 bases in between. The CDR3 runs to 12 residues. CDR3 DNA: TGTGCCTGGAGTGCAGGCCAGGAAAAACTGTTTTTT. It encodes CAWSAGQEKLFF. Based on the CDR3 plus reference TRBV30 and TRBJ1-4, the full variable domain is SQTIHQWPATLVQPVGSPLSLECTVEGTSNPNLYWYRQAAGRGLQLLFYSVGIGQISSEVPQNLSASRPQDRQFILSSKKLLLSDSGFYLCAWSAGQEKLFFGSGTQLSVL.

The table lists this clone with a few counts. This chain connects TRBV28 to TRBJ1-5; possibly TRBD1 for D (6 bases). V was trimmed by 0 bases and J by 5 bases, leaving 14 bases between them. Germline V lookup: CDR1 MDHEN, CDR2 SYDVKM. The CDR3 is 16 residues long. The CDR3 nucleotides read TGTGCCAGCAGTTTATGGGGCAGGGGTGTCCATCAGCCCCAGCATTTT. As protein: CASSLWGRGVHQPQHF.

This chain uses TRBV11-3 with TRBJ2-1; 8 bases fit TRBD2. Germline CDR1 reads SGHNT; CDR2 reads YENEEA. This CDR3 is built from 19 residues. J gave up 2 bases and V 3 bases, and 15 bases lay outside the gene matches. In DNA, the CDR3 is TGTGCCAGCAGCTTTCTTCCGGGAGGGCTAGCGGACCCCTACAATGAGCAGTTCTTC. This sequence encodes CASSFLPGGLADPYNEQFF.

The CDR3 loop reads CASRQGLAGVHEQFF. DNA for the CDR3: TGTGCCAGTCGACAGGGACTAGCGGGAGTTCATGAGCAGTTCTTC. This chain joins TRBV19 and TRBJ2-1; 14 nucleotides align to TRBD2. V was pared by 8 bases and J by 8 bases, with 8 bases of the junction left unmatched. Germline CDR1 LNHDA, CDR2 SQIVND (reference sequence). The CDR3 is made up of 15 amino acids.

The chain joins TRBV7-2 to TRBJ1-2; TRBD1 matches 7 bases. The CDR3 has 14 residues. Looked up from germline, CDR1 is SGHTA and CDR2 is FQGNSA. Germline trimming cut 1 base from V and 6 bases from J; bases unmatched to any gene: 5. The CDR3 sequence: CASSLGEGAHGYTF. The CDR3, as DNA: TGTGCCAGCAGCTTAGGAGAGGGGGCGCATGGCTACACCTTC.

This clone was observed a single time. V and J are TRBV28 and TRBJ1-1, with 11 positions matching TRBD1. This CDR3 is 14 amino acids long. V gave up 6 bases and J gave up 4 bases; unmatched junction bases: 4. CDR1 is MDHEN, CDR2 SYDVKM, per germline. In DNA form, the CDR3 reads TGTGCCAGCAGAGGACAGGGGGCAAGCACTGAAGCTTTCTTT. This gives the protein CASRGQGASTEAFF.

The table lists this clone with a few counts. V and J are TRBV4-3 and TRBJ1-5; perhaps TRBD1 as D (5 bases). The CDR3 consists of 17 residues. Germline loops: CDR1 LGHNA, CDR2 YSLEER. Trimming shortened V by 0 bases and J by 5 bases, and 17 bases separated the two germline ends. The CDR3 here is CASSQDFTGLGDQPQHF. In DNA, the CDR3 is TGCGCCAGCAGCCAAGATTTTACAGGCTTAGGGGATCAGCCCCAGCATTTT.

This chain uses TRBV28 with TRBJ2-7; 7 nucleotides match TRBD2. Looked up from germline, CDR1 is MDHEN and CDR2 is SYDVKM. The CDR3 loop spans 15 amino acids. V was clipped by 9 bases and J by 0 bases; unmatched bases: 11. The CDR3 bases are TGTGCCAGTTGGGCCAGGAGCGGGGACTCCTACGAGCAGTACTTC. Protein product: CASWARSGDSYEQYF.

This chain links TRBV28 with TRBJ1-2; D perhaps matches TRBD1 (6 bases). Trimming stripped 7 bases from V and 6 bases from J, with 18 bases between. Germline assignment: CDR1 MDHEN and CDR2 SYDVKM. This CDR3 region has 14 residues. DNA of the CDR3: TGTGCCAGCACCTTGGTAGGGGGAGGGGATGGCTACACCTTC. The encoded protein is CASTLVGGGDGYTF.

The chain combines TRBV28 with TRBJ2-2, with D possibly TRBD1 on 6 matching bases. Deletions cut 3 bases from V and 7 bases from J, with 15 bases between. This CDR3 region has 15 residues. Germline CDR1 and CDR2: MDHEN and SYDVKM. The CDR3 DNA sequence: TGTGCCAGCAGTTTCTCTACAGGGCGGATCGGGGAGCTGTTTTTT. This translates into CASSFSTGRIGELFF.

This rearrangement joins TRBV7-2 to TRBJ2-7; 7 bases map to TRBD1. J was trimmed by 1 base and V by 5 bases; bases with no gene match: 2. CDR3 length equals 13 residues. In germline, CDR1 is SGHTA, CDR2 FQGNSA. The CDR3 nucleotides read TGTGCCAGCAGCCCGACAGGGTCCTACGAGCAGTACTTC. Encoded protein: CASSPTGSYEQYF. Together with reference TRBV7-2 and TRBJ2-7, the CDR3 gives the full variable domain: GAGVSQSPSNKVTEKGKDVELRCDPISGHTALYWYRQSLGQGLEFLIYFQGNSAPDKSGLPSDRFSAERTGGSVSTLTIQRTQQEDSAVYLCASSPTGSYEQYFGPGTRLTVT.

In the case of this clone: Other DNA sequences of this sample code for an identical CDR3. The chain couples TRBV28 to TRBJ1-5; D is unclear. This CDR3 contains 11 residues. Germline CDR1 and CDR2: MDHEN and SYDVKM. V was trimmed by 4 bases and J by 5 bases, leaving 3 bases between them. CDR3 sequence reads: CASSSYQPQHF. The CDR3 DNA is TGTGCCAGCAGTTCCTATCAGCCCCAGCATTTT. The entire variable domain, with the rest obtained from reference TRBV28 and TRBJ1-5, is as follows: DVKVTQSSRYLVKRTGEKVFLECVQDMDHENMFWYRQDPGLGLRLIYFSYDVKMKEKGDIPEGYSVSREKKERFSLILESASTNQTSMYLCASSSYQPQHFGDGTRLSIL.

The V call is TRBV3-1 (or the pseudogene TRBV3-2), the J call TRBJ2-1, with TRBD2 matching over 11 bases. With V trimmed by 4 bases and J by 7 bases, 9 bases remained unmatched. The CDR3 covers 16 residues. Germline lookup yields CDR1 LGHDT and CDR2 YNNKEL (reference sequence). CDR3: CASSPLSSGRRNEQFF. Written as DNA, the CDR3 is TGTGCCAGCAGCCCTCTTTCTAGCGGGAGGAGGAATGAGCAGTTCTTC.

The chain carries TRBV28 and TRBJ2-2, with D tentatively TRBD2 (5 bases). V lost 6 bases, J lost 7 bases, and 9 bases lay in between. Germline V lookup: CDR1 MDHEN, CDR2 SYDVKM. The CDR3 is made up of 12 amino acids. CDR3 sequence: CASRRVDGELFF. The DNA of the CDR3 is TGTGCCAGCAGGCGGGTGGACGGGGAGCTGTTTTTT.

This rearrangement joins TRBV2 to TRBJ2-7; 9 nucleotides align to TRBD1. The junction had 6 bases not matched to a gene; V was cut back by 4 bases and J by 2 bases. Per germline, CDR1 SNHLY and CDR2 FYNNEI. The CDR3 spans 15 residues. CDR3 residues: CASSGGTGFPYEQYV. The CDR3 nucleotides are TGTGCCAGCAGTGGAGGGACAGGGTTTCCCTACGAGCAGTACGTC.

This clone was seen a handful of times. The chain employs TRBV21-1 and TRBJ1-2; TRBD1 was called by the table and not checked on the DNA. TRBV21-1 is a recognized pseudogene. There are 13 residues in the CDR3. The CDR3 coding sequence is TGTGCCAGCAGCAAGACAGGGAACTATGGCTACACCTTC. Amino acids: CASSKTGNYGYTF.

The V and J genes are TRBV7-2 and TRBJ2-2; D gene unclear. V dropped 5 bases and J dropped 1 base, with 8 bases sitting between them. There are 14 residues in the CDR3. Germline V lookup: CDR1 SGHTA, CDR2 FQGNSA. The CDR3 DNA follows: TGTGCCAGCAGCCAATTGCGGAACACCGGGGAGCTGTTTTTT. Its protein product is CASSQLRNTGELFF. Filled out from reference TRBV7-2 and TRBJ2-2, the complete variable domain reads GAGVSQSPSNKVTEKGKDVELRCDPISGHTALYWYRQSLGQGLEFLIYFQGNSAPDKSGLPSDRFSAERTGGSVSTLTIQRTQQEDSAVYLCASSQLRNTGELFFGEGSRLTVL.